This T cell receptor (beta chain) came from a study of PD-L1 blockade in urothelial cancer. Across the whole study: About 85% of the roughly 30 patients comprised males who had bladder-origin urothelial cancer. Peripheral blood specimens exhibited a median yield of 141,255 T cells. The analyses of blood took place 3 weeks (second dose) and 6 weeks after treatment start.

Specified time point: peripheral blood 6 weeks after treatment start. Locally advanced or metastatic urothelial carcinoma was present in patients. The CDR3 extends over 14 amino acids. Trimming at V came to 4 bases and at J to 2 bases, leaving 5 bases not matched to a gene. Germline CDR1 reads SGHTS; CDR2 reads YDEGEE. Method: immunoSEQ multiplex PCR; TCRdb's copy keeps in-frame clones and lacks some. The sample records 35,000 or so clones, around four fifths being singletons. The receptor was derived from a man in his forties with urothelial cancer. Here the sequenced sample was PBMCs, taken around atezolizumab (anti-PD-L1) treatment. The chain has TRBV5-8 and TRBJ1-1; TRBD1 aligns across 7 bases. The CDR3 DNA reads as TGTGCCAGCAGCCCAAGGACAGGTAACACTGAAGCTTTCTTT. It codes for CASSPRTGNTEAFF.